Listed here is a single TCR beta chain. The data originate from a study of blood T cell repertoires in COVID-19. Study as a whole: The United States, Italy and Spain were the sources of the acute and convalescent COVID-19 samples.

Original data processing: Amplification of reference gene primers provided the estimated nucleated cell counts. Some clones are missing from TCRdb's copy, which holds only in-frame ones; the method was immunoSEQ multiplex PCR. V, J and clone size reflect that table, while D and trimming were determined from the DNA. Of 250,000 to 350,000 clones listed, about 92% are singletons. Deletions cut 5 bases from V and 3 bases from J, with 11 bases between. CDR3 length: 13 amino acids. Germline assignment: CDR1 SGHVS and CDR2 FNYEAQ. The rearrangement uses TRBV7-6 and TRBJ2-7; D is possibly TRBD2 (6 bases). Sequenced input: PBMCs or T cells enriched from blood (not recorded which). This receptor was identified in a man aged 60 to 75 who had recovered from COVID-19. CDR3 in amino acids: CASSPQGGYEQYF. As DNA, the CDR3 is TGTGCCAGCAGCCCCCAGGGAGGCTACGAGCAGTACTTC.